This T cell receptor (beta chain) was observed in a study of blood T cell repertoires in COVID-19. Profiled with immunoSEQ multiplex PCR; TCRdb holds only in-frame clones, not every one. The sample has around 53,000 clones, more than 75% seen once; the top ten hold 4%. The CDR3 spans 17 residues. V gave up 1 base and J gave up 5 bases; unmatched junction bases: 8. In germline, CDR1 is SGHRS, CDR2 YFSETQ. J is TRBJ2-2 and V is TRBV5-1, with 10 bases that match TRBD2. Sequencing was carried out using peripheral blood. The TCR was taken from a man aged 45-60 years with acute or convalescent COVID-19. The CDR3 reads CASSLSASGSGTGELFF. In DNA form, the CDR3 reads TGCGCCAGCAGCTTGTCGGCTAGCGGGAGTGGTACCGGGGAGCTGTTTTTT.